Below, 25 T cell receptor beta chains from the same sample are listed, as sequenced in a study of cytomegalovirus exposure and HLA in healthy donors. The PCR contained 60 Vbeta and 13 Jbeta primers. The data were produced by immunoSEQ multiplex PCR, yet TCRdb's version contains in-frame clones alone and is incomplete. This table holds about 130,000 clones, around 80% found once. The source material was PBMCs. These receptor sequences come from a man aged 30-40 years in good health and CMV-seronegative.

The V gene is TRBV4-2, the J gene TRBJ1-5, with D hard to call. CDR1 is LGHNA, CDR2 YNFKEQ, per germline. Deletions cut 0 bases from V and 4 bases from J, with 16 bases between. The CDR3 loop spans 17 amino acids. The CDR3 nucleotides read TGTGCCAGCAGCCAAGAGAGTTACGGGGTTGGAAATCAGCCCCAGCATTTT. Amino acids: CASSQESYGVGNQPQHF.

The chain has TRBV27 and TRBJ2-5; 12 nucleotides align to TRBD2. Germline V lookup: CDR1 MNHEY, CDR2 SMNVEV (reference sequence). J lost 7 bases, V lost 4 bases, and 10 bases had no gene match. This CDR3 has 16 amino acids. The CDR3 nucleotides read TGTGCCAGCAGTTCACGGAGACTAGCGGGAGAAGTGACCCAGTACTTC. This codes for CASSSRRLAGEVTQYF.

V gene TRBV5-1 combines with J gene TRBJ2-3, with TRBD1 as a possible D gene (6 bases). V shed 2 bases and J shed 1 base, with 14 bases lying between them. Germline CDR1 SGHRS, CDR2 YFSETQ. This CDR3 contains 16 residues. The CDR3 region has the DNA TGCGCCAGCAGCTTAACATTCCGACAGGGCACAGATACGCAGTATTTT. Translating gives CASSLTFRQGTDTQYF.

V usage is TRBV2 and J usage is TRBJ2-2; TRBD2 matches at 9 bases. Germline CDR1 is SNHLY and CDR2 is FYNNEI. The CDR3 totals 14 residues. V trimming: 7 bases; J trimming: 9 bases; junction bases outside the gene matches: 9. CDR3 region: CASTPMSGGWELFF. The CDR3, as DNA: TGTGCCAGCACACCGATGAGCGGGGGGTGGGAGCTGTTTTTT.

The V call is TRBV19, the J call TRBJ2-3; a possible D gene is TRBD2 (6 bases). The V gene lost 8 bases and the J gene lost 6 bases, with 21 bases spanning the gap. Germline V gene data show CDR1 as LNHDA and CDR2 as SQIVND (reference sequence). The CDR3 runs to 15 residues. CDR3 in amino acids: CASWSRDSGLDTQYF. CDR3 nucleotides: TGTGCCAGTTGGAGTCGGGACTCCGGGCTGGATACGCAGTATTTT.

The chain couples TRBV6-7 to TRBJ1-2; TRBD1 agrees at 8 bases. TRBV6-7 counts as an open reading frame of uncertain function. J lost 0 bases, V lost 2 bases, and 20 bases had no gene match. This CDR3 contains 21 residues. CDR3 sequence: CASSYGAGGADPNRANYGYTF. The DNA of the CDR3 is TGTGCCAGCAGTTACGGGGCAGGGGGCGCTGACCCCAACCGGGCTAACTATGGCTACACCTTC.

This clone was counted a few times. The CDR3 DNA is TGCGCCAGCAGCCAACATACGGAGGAGCAGTACTTC. Its translation: CASSQHTEEQYF. The chain has TRBV4-1 and TRBJ2-7; D ambiguous. This CDR3 contains 12 residues. V lost 2 bases, J lost 7 bases, and 9 bases lay in between. In germline, CDR1 is MGHRA, CDR2 YSYEKL.

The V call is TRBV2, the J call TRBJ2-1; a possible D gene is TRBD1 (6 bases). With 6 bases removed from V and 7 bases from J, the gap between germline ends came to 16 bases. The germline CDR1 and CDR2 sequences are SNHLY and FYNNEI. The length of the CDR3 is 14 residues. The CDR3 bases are TGTGCCAGCAGACCAGGGGCGCGTAGTAATGAGCAGTTCTTC. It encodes CASRPGARSNEQFF. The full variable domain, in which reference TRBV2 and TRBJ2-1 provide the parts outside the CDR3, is EPEVTQTPSHQVTQMGQEVILRCVPISNHLYFYWYRQILGQKVEFLVSFYNNEISEKSEIFDDQFSVERPDGSNFTLKIRSTKLEDSAMYFCASRPGARSNEQFFGPGTRLTVL.

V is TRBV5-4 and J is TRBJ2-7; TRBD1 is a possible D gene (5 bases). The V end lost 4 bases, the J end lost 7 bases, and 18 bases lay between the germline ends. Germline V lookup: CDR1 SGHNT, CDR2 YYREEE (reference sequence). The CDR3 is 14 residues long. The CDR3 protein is CASSKRQSMGEQYF. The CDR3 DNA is TGTGCCAGCAGCAAAAGACAGTCCATGGGAGAGCAGTACTTC. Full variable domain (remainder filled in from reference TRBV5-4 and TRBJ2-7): ETGVTQSPTHLIKTRGQQVTLRCSSQSGHNTVSWYQQALGQGPQFIFQYYREEENGRGNFPPRFSGLQFPNYSSELNVNALELDDSALYLCASSKRQSMGEQYFGPGTRLTVT.

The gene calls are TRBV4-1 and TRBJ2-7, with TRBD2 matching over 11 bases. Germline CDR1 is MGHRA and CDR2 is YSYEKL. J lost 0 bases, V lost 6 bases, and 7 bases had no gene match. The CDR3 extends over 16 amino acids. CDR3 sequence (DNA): TGCGCCAGCAGTATAGCGGGAGGGTCAAGCTCCTACGAGCAGTACTTC. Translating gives CASSIAGGSSSYEQYF.

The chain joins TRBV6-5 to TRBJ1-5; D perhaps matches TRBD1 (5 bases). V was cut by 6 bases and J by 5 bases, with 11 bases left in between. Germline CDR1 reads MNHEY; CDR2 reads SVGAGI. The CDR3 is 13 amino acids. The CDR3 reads CASSRGVDQPQHF. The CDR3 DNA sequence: TGTGCCAGCAGCCGGGGGGTGGATCAGCCCCAGCATTTT.

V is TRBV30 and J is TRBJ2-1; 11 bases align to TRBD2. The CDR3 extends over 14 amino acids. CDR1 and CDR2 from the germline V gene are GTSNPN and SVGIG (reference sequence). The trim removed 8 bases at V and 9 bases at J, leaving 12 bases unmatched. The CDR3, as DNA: TGTGCCGAAACTTTAGCGGGAGGGCTCGGTGAGCAGTTCTTC. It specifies CAETLAGGLGEQFF.

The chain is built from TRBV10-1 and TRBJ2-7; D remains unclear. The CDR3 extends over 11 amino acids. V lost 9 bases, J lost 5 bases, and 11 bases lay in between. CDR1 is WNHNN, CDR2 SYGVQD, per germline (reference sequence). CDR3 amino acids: CASPGVDEQYF. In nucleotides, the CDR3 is TGCGCCAGTCCGGGTGTCGACGAGCAGTACTTC.

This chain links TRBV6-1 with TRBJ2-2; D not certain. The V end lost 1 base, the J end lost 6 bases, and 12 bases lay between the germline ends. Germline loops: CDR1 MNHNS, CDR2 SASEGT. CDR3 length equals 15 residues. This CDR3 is CASSEESRSAGELFF. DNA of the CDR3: TGTGCCAGCAGTGAAGAGTCGAGATCCGCCGGGGAGCTGTTTTTT.

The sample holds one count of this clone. The CDR3 nucleotides are TGTGCCAGCAGTCTGGACAGGATCAATCAGCCCCAGCATTTT. Translating gives CASSLDRINQPQHF. The J gene is TRBJ1-5, the V gene TRBV25-1, with 7 bases matching TRBD1. After removal of 5 bases from V and 3 bases from J, the junction contained 4 bases not matched to a gene. CDR3 size: 14 residues. Germline assignment: CDR1 MGHDK and CDR2 SYGVNS. Looking up the rest from reference TRBV25-1 and TRBJ1-5 gives the full variable domain: EADIYQTPRYLVIGTGKKITLECSQTMGHDKMYWYQQDPGMELHLIHYSYGVNSTEKGDLSSESTVSRIRTEHFPLTLESARPSHTSQYLCASSLDRINQPQHFGDGTRLSIL.

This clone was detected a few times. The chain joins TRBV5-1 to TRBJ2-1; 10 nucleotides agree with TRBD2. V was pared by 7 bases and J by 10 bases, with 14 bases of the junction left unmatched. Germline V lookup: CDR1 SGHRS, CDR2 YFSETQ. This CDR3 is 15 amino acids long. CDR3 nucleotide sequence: TGCGCCAGCTCTAGCGGGGGCTCCCGGGGGGTAGAGCAGTTCTTC. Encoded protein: CASSSGGSRGVEQFF.

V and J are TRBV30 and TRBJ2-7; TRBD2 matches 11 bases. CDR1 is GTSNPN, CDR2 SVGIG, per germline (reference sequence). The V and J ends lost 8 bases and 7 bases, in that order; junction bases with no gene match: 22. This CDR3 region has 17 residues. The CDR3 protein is CARPEGPLAGGCREQYF. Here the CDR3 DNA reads TGTGCCCGCCCCGAGGGCCCCCTAGCGGGAGGTTGTCGGGAGCAGTACTTC.

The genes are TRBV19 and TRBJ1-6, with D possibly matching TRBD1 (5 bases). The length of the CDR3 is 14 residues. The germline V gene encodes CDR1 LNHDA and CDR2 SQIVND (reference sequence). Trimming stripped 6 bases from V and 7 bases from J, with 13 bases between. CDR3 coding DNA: TGTGCCAGTAGATGGCAGGGTGACAATTCACCCCTCCACTTT. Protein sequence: CASRWQGDNSPLHF.

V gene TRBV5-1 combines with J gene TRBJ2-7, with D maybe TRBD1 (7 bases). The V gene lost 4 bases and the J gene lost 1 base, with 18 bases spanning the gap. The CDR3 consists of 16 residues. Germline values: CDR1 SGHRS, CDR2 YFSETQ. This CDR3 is CASSPSPRGDSYEQYF. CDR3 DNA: TGCGCCAGCAGCCCGTCCCCCAGGGGGGATTCCTACGAGCAGTACTTC. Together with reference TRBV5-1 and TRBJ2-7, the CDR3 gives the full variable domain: KAGVTQTPRYLIKTRGQQVTLSCSPISGHRSVSWYQQTPGQGLQFLFEYFSETQRNKGNFPGRFSGRQFSNSRSEMNVSTLELGDSALYLCASSPSPRGDSYEQYFGPGTRLTVT.

The DNA for the CDR3 is TGCGCCAGCAGCCCCGACGCGCAGGGGAGGGATGGCTACACCTTC. This sequence encodes CASSPDAQGRDGYTF. The chain has TRBV4-3 and TRBJ1-2, with D possibly being TRBD1 (6 bases). The CDR3 length is 15 residues. Germline CDR1 LGHNA, CDR2 YSLEER. Trimming took off 4 bases at V and 6 bases at J, with 18 bases between the two ends.

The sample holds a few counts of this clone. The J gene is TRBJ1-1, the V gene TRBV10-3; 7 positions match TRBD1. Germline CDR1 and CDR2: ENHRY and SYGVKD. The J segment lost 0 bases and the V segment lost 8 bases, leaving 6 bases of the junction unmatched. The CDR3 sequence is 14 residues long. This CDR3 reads CAIRQGPMNTEAFF. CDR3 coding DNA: TGTGCCATCCGACAGGGACCTATGAACACTGAAGCTTTCTTT.

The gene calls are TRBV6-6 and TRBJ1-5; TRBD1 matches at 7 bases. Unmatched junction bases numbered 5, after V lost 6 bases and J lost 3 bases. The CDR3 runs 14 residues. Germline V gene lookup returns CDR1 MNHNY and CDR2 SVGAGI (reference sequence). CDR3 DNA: TGTGCCAGCAGCCCTGGGACAGACAATCAGCCCCAGCATTTT. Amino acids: CASSPGTDNQPQHF.

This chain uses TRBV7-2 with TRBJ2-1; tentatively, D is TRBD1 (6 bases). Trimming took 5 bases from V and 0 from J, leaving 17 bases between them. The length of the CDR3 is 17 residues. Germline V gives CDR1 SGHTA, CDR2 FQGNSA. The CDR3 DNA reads TGTGCCAGCAGCAAAGACAGGCTACGAAGCTCCTACAATGAGCAGTTCTTC. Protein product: CASSKDRLRSSYNEQFF.

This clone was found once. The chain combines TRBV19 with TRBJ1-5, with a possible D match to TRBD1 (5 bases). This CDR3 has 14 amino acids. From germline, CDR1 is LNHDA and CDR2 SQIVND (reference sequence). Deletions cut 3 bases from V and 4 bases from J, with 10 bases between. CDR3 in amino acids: CASSMWGLNQPQHF. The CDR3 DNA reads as TGTGCCAGTAGTATGTGGGGCCTAAATCAGCCCCAGCATTTT. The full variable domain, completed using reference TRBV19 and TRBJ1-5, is DGGITQSPKYLFRKEGQNVTLSCEQNLNHDAMYWYRQDPGQGLRLIYYSQIVNDFQKGDIAEGYSVSREKKESFPLTVTSAQKNPTAFYLCASSMWGLNQPQHFGDGTRLSIL.

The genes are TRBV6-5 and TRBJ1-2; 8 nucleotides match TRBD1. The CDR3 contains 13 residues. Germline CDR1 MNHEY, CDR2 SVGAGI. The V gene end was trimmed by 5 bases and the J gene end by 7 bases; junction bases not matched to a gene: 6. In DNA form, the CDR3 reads TGTGCCAGCAGTGTACGACAGGGGTTTGGCTACACCTTC. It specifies CASSVRQGFGYTF.